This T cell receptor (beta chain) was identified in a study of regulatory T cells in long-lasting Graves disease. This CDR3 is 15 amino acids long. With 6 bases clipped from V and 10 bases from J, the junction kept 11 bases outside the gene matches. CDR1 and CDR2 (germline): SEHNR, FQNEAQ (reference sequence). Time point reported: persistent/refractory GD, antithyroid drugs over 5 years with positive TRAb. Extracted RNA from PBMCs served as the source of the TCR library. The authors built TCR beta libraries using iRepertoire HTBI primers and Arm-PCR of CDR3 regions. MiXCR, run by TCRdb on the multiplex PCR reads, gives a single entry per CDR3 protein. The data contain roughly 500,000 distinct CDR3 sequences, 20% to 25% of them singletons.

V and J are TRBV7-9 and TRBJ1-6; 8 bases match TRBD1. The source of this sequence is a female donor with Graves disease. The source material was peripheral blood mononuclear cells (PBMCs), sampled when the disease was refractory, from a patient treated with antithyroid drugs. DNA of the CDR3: TGTGCCAGCAGTCAAACAGGGGGAATCGGCTCACCCCTCCACTTT. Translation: CASSQTGGIGSPLHF. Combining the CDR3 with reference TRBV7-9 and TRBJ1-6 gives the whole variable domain DTGVSQNPRHKITKRGQNVTFRCDPISEHNRLYWYRQTLGQGPEFLTYFQNEAQLEKSRLLSDRFSAERPKGSFSTLEIQRTEQGDSAMYLCASSQTGGIGSPLHFGNGTRLTVT.